Sequencing of this T cell receptor (beta chain) was carried out in a study of blood T cell repertoires in COVID-19 (dated by TCRdb to the early 2020s). The study in broad terms: Samples covering the acute and convalescent phases of COVID-19 were provided by collaborators in the United States, Italy and Spain. Where available, HLA class I and class II types were taken from metadata supplied by the sample provider and were not determined by assay-based typing. The sample metadata nearly always contained a de-identified subject ID, COVID-19 status, age in years and sex. The material from the prospective study consisted of cDNA or gDNA derived from T cells, B-cell-depleted T cells, or PBMCs. A freely available public database, intended as a resource for researchers studying the immune response to SARS-CoV-2, is where the repertoires were released. Samples came from the ongoing ImmuneRACE study (first 160 participants) plus 1,254 subjects from 6 global collaborators. Subjects who had been exposed to COVID-19, were actively infected with it, or had recovered from it provided the deeply sampled blood TCRbeta repertoires that made up the dataset. The investigation overall reported the following: How much clinical and demographic metadata was included differed by source and by participant, and the metadata was provided uncurated.

The germline V gene gives CDR1 as SGHDT and CDR2 as YYEEEE. The CDR3 runs 18 amino acids, cysteine and phenylalanine included. Only CDR3 DNA is held: 54 bases, read in frame from base 1. V was cut back by 0 bases and J by 1 base, leaving a gap of 16 bases between them. About this clone itself: The antigen this receptor binds is unknown. One base away there is no much larger clone; base qualities are not given.

TCRbeta CDR3 regions were amplified from genomic DNA by means of the immunoSEQ Assay, a bias-controlled multiplex PCR. The paper's processing steps were these. Nucleated cell counts per sample were estimated from amplification of reference gene primers within the assay. To quantify the absolute abundance of each unique TCRbeta CDR3 rearrangement, sequence reads were collapsed and filtered. For each sample, productive Simpson clonality was calculated as the square root of Simpson's diversity index over productive rearrangements. TCRdb limited this immuneACCESS table to in-frame rearrangements with V and J called. A share of clones is missing; checked studies link under half to unresolved V genes, and the rest is unexplained. That table is the source of V, J and clone size, and D and trimming were worked out from the DNA. This sample has 110,000 or so clones in its table, and roughly 80% of those were observed once. The ten largest clonotypes hold about 20% of the sample.

Collaborating institutions collected whole blood in K2EDTA tubes following their own protocols. For TCRbeta analysis, collaborators shipped samples in one of three forms: frozen whole blood, isolated PBMCs, or DNA extracted from either of those sample types. This sequence uses TRBV5-6 and TRBJ2-2; the best D guess is TRBD2, with 5 bases matching. The sequencing input was peripheral blood. The sequence derives from a woman aged 55-70 years with acute or convalescent COVID-19. In nucleotides, the sequence is TGTGCCAGCAGCTTGGAGGATTTCAGGCGGGTGAACACCGGGGAGCTGTTTTTT. This encodes CASSLEDFRRVNTGELFF.